This T cell receptor (beta chain) originates from a study of CD8 T cells in ankylosing spondylitis. Quantitative 5'-RACE with molecular barcodes produced the TCR beta libraries. TCRdb reprocessed the 5' RACE reads with MiXCR, giving one entry per CDR3 protein. Among around 39,000 distinct CDR3 sequences, under 15% were seen once, and the ten largest hold about 30%. This CDR3 is built from 16 residues. Germline CDR1 MNHNS, CDR2 SASEGT. The trim removed 6 bases at V and 3 bases at J, leaving 11 bases unmatched. About this clonotype itself: Its antigen is not identified.

Study-wide points: Disease-linked clones reportedly concentrated significantly in matched ankylosing spondylitis synovial fluid. Clones linked to the disease showed a CD8+ phenotype. They occurred at relatively low frequencies in peripheral blood. Prior literature has documented some motif variants in synovial fluid and blood from reactive arthritis.

The sequence derives from a male donor with ankylosing spondylitis. The chain combines TRBV6-1 with TRBJ2-1, with 7 bases lining up with TRBD1. Material for sequencing was synovial fluid, either unsorted or a sorted T cell fraction (not recorded which). In DNA, the CDR3 is TGTGCCAGCAGGATAAAGACAGGGCTGGGCTACAATGAGCAGTTCTTC. This encodes CASRIKTGLGYNEQFF.